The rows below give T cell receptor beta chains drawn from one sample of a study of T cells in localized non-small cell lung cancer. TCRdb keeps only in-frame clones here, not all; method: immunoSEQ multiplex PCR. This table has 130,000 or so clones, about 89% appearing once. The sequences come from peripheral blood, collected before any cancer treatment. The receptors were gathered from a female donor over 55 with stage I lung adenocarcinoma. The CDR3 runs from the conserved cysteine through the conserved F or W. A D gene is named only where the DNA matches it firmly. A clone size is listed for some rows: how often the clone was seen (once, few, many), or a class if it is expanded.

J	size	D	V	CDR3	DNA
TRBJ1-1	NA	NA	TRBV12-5	CASGEPGRPEF	TGTGCTAGTGGTGAACCTGGACGCCCCGAATTT
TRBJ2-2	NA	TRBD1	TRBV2	CASGTKTGGAGELFF	TGTGCCAGCGGGACTAAGACAGGGGGGGCCGGGGAGCTGTTTTTT
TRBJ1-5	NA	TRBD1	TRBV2	CASRGPTMGQVKVGNQPQHF	TGTGCCAGTCGAGGCCCTACGATGGGACAGGTAAAAGTAGGAAATCAGCCCCAGCATTTT
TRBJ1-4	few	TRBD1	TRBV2	CASSVDRGNEKLFF	TGTGCCAGCAGCGTGGACAGGGGTAATGAAAAACTGTTTTTT
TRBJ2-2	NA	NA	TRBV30	CAWSVGAGELFF	TGTGCCTGGTCGGTGGGGGCCGGGGAGCTGTTTTTT
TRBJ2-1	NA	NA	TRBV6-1	CASSEPLGSVSYNEQFF	TGTGCCAGCAGTGAACCACTGGGTAGCGTTTCCTACAATGAGCAGTTCTTC
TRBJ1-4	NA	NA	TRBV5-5	CASSSGPSNSPNEKLFF	TGTGCCAGCAGCTCGGGTCCCTCCAACAGCCCAAATGAAAAACTGTTTTTT
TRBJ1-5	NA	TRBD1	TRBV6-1	CASQGTGFVNQPQHF	TGTGCCAGCCAGGGGACAGGTTTCGTGAATCAGCCCCAGCATTTT
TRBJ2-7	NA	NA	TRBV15	CATSRDPALNEQYF	TGTGCCACCAGCAGAGATCCAGCCCTGAACGAGCAGTACTTC
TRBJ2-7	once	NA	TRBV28	CASSLTGTVHYEQYF	TGTGCCAGCAGTTTAACCGGGACGGTGCATTACGAGCAGTACTTC
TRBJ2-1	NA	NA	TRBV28	CASREVEGIIF	TGTGCCAGCAGGGAAGTCGAGGGGATCATCTTC
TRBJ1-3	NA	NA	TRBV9	CASSVADTLTGFGNTIYF	TGTGCCAGCAGCGTAGCTGATACTCTAACGGGCTTTGGAAACACCATATATTTT
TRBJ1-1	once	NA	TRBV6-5	CASSSPNRLGTEAFF	TGTGCCAGCAGTTCCCCCAACCGGTTGGGCACTGAAGCTTTCTTT
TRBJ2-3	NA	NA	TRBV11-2	CASSLGGSDTQYF	TGTGCCAGCAGCTTAGGAGGGTCAGATACGCAGTATTTT
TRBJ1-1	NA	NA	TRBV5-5	CASSLHPQGPEAFF	TGTGCCAGCAGTTTGCACCCTCAGGGGCCCGAAGCTTTCTTT
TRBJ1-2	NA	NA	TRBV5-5	CASSAGIINYGYTF	TGTGCCAGCAGCGCCGGGATTATTAACTATGGCTACACCTTC
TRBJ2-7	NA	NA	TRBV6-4	CASTGDRTYEQYF	TGTGCCAGCACGGGGGACAGAACCTACGAGCAGTACTTC
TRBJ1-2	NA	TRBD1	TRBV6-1	CASSAGTGGAYGYTF	TGTGCCAGCAGTGCTGGGACAGGGGGCGCCTATGGCTACACCTTC
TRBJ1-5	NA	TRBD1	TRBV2	CASQGTGAGQPQHF	TGTGCCAGCCAAGGGACAGGGGCAGGTCAGCCCCAGCATTTT
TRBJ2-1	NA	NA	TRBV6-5	CASSSDGGSYNEQFF	TGTGCCAGCAGTTCGGATGGAGGGTCCTACAATGAGCAGTTCTTC
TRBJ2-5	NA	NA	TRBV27	CASSQTGNPQETQYF	TGTGCCAGCAGTCAGACAGGAAATCCCCAAGAGACCCAGTACTTC
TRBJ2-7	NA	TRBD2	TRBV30	CAWSVISGPGGQYF	TGTGCCTGGAGTGTGATTAGCGGGCCCGGTGGGCAGTACTTC
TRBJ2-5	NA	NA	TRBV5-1	CASSLQGETQYF	TGCGCCAGCAGCTTGCAGGGGGAGACCCAGTACTTC
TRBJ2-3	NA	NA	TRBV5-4	CASSAGRDVGFDTQYF	TGTGCCAGCAGCGCTGGCCGGGACGTGGGGTTTGATACGCAGTATTTT
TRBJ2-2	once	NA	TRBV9	CASGARLANTGELFF	TGTGCCAGCGGGGCCCGACTAGCGAACACCGGGGAGCTGTTTTTT
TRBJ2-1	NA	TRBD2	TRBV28	CASSPRSGSLF	TGTGCCAGCAGCCCACGTAGCGGGAGCCTCTTC
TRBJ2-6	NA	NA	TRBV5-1	CASSAPWTGANVLTF	TGCGCCAGCAGCGCTCCTTGGACTGGGGCCAACGTCCTGACTTTC
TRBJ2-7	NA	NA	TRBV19	CASSGGTRGAYEQYF	TGTGCCAGTAGTGGAGGAACCAGGGGGGCCTACGAGCAGTACTTC
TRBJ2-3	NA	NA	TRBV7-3	CASSKYSTDTQYF	TGTGCCAGCAGCAAATATAGCACAGATACGCAGTATTTT
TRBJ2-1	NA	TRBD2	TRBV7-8	CASSPPGLAGDEQFF	TGTGCCAGCAGCCCCCCCGGACTAGCGGGCGATGAGCAGTTCTTC
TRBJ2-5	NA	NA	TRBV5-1	CASSLEVGSAETQYF	TGCGCCAGCAGCTTGGAGGTCGGGAGCGCGGAGACCCAGTACTTC
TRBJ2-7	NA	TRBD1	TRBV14	CASSLIRGLSEQYF	TGTGCCAGCAGCCTCATCAGGGGGCTCAGCGAGCAGTACTTC
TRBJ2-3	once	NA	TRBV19	CASSIAGVRGTDTQYF	TGTGCCAGTAGTATAGCAGGGGTACGTGGGACAGATACGCAGTATTTT
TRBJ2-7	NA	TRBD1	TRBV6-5	CASSYSQGQSEQYF	TGTGCCAGCAGTTACTCACAGGGGCAGAGCGAGCAGTACTTC
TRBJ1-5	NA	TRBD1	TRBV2	CASSTTGTGPAQHF	TGTGCCAGCAGTACTACCGGGACAGGTCCTGCCCAGCATTTT
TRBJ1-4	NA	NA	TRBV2	CASSALGAREKLFF	TGTGCCAGCAGCGCCTTGGGAGCGAGGGAAAAACTGTTTTTT
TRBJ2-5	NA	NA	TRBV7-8	CASSLVGGSPGSQETQYF	TGTGCCAGCAGCCTAGTAGGGGGTTCGCCGGGATCTCAAGAGACCCAGTACTTC
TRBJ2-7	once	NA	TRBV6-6	CASSLTGTGSYEQYF	TGTGCCAGCAGCCTAACTGGGACGGGGAGCTACGAGCAGTACTTC
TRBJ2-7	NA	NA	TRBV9	CASSVSSRPHEQYF	TGTGCCAGCAGCGTATCAAGTCGCCCCCACGAGCAGTACTTC
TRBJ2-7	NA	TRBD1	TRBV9	CASSLTGDEQYF	TGTGCCAGCAGTCTTACAGGGGACGAGCAGTACTTC
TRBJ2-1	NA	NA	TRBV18	CASSPYNPEQFF	TGTGCCAGCTCACCTTATAACCCCGAGCAGTTCTTC
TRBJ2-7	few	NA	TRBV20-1	CSAWTYEQYF	TGCAGTGCGTGGACCTACGAGCAGTACTTC
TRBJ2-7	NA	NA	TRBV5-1	CASSPDQGGYEQYF	TGCGCCAGCAGCCCAGATCAGGGTGGATACGAGCAGTACTTC
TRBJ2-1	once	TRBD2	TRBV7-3	CASSLTGLAGNEQFF	TGTGCCAGCAGCTTAACCGGACTAGCGGGTAATGAGCAGTTCTTC
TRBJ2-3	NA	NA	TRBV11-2	CASSSWTGTDTQYF	TGTGCCAGCAGCTCGTGGACAGGCACAGATACGCAGTATTTT